This is a list of T cell receptor beta chains from one sample in a study of T cells after yellow fever vaccination. TCRdb fed the 5' RACE reads into MiXCR, producing one record per CDR3 protein. The sample yields 550,000 or so distinct CDR3 sequences, roughly a fifth seen once. The sample in question was PBMCs, obtained 15 days after the yellow fever booster vaccination. The receptors come from a man aged 30 to 45 who received the YFV17D yellow fever vaccine. CDR3s include the opening cysteine and the closing phenylalanine or tryptophan. D genes are given only for firm matches. Size is stated for part of the rows, as once, few or many counts, or as a class when the clone is expanded.

>TRBV15|.|TRBD1|TRBJ2-1
CATSKPGQGSYEQFF
TGTGCCACCAGCAAGCCGGGACAGGGTAGTTATGAGCAGTTCTTC
>TRBV20-1|.|.|TRBJ2-7
CSAIPFRVYEQYF
TGCAGTGCTATTCCCTTCAGGGTCTACGAGCAGTACTTC
>TRBV10-3|.|.|TRBJ2-1
CAITPGPAGGKDEQFF
TGTGCCATCACCCCCGGTCCGGCAGGGGGGAAGGATGAGCAGTTCTTC
>TRBV29-1|.|.|TRBJ1-3
CSVEAALSRGNTIYF
TGCAGCGTTGAAGCCGCTTTATCTAGAGGAAACACCATATATTTT
>TRBV5-1|.|.|TRBJ2-1
CASSLSRGPNNEQFF
TGCGCCAGCAGCTTATCCAGGGGACCAAACAATGAGCAGTTCTTC
>TRBV4-3|few|.|TRBJ2-6
CASSQGAQVGANVLTF
TGCGCCAGCAGCCAAGGGGCCCAGGTGGGGGCCAACGTCCTGACTTTC
>TRBV20-1|.|TRBD1|TRBJ1-1
CSARARDRGPSEAFF
TGCAGTGCTAGAGCTCGGGACAGGGGGCCGTCTGAAGCTTTCTTT
>TRBV7-2|.|TRBD1|TRBJ2-3
CASSSPRQGSTDTQYF
TGTGCCAGCAGCTCCCCGCGACAGGGGTCCACAGATACGCAGTATTTT
>TRBV6-5|.|.|TRBJ2-6
CASSYSRWGTQSGANVLTF
TGTGCCAGCAGTTACTCGCGTTGGGGGACCCAGTCTGGGGCCAACGTCCTGACTTTC
>TRBV28|few|.|TRBJ2-5
CASRKTQGGETQYF
TGTGCCAGCAGGAAGACACAGGGTGGGGAGACCCAGTACTTC
>TRBV28|few|TRBD1|TRBJ2-1
CASSAAGTENNEQFF
TGTGCCAGCAGTGCAGCCGGGACAGAGAACAATGAGCAGTTCTTC
>TRBV5-1|many|.|TRBJ2-2
CASSLDRADTGELFF
TGCGCCAGCAGCTTGGACAGGGCCGACACCGGGGAGCTGTTTTTT
>TRBV12-3/TRBV12-4|.|TRBD1|TRBJ2-7
CASSFPDRDYEQYF
TGTGCCAGCAGTTTTCCCGACAGGGACTACGAGCAGTACTTC
>TRBV10-3|many|.|TRBJ2-3
CAISDRQTAGDTQYF
TGTGCCATCAGTGACCGGCAGACCGCAGGAGATACGCAGTATTTT
>TRBV3-1|.|TRBD2|TRBJ2-7
CASSRRTSGIWEQYF
TGTGCCAGCAGCCGACGGACTAGCGGGATTTGGGAGCAGTACTTC
>TRBV6-2/TRBV6-3|.|.|TRBJ2-1
CASSFPRGLADYNEQFF
TGTGCCAGCAGTTTCCCCCGGGGGCTAGCGGATTACAATGAGCAGTTCTTC
>TRBV19|few|TRBD1|TRBJ2-2
CATSGTVTTGELFF
TGTGCCACCTCCGGGACAGTTACTACCGGGGAGCTGTTTTTT
>TRBV21-1|.|.|TRBJ2-5
CASSPTHRGVFGLETQYF
TGTGCCAGCAGCCCCACCCACAGGGGAGTATTTGGTTTAGAGACCCAGTACTTC
>TRBV7-2|few|.|TRBJ2-2
CASSREGSGATGELFF
TGTGCCAGCAGCCGAGAAGGGAGCGGAGCAACCGGGGAGCTGTTTTTT
>TRBV11-2|once|TRBD2|TRBJ2-1
CASSTGLVVYNEQFF
TGTGCCAGCAGCACTGGACTAGTCGTTTACAATGAGCAGTTCTTC
>TRBV6-2/TRBV6-3|.|TRBD2|TRBJ2-2
CASSYGDGRTSGRARSGRELFF
TGTGCCAGCAGTTACGGGGACGGCAGGACTAGCGGGAGGGCCAGAAGCGGTAGGGAGCTGTTTTTT
>TRBV7-2|few|TRBD2|TRBJ2-1
CASSPLREGNEQFF
TGTGCCAGCAGCCCCCTAAGGGAGGGGAATGAGCAGTTCTTC
>TRBV5-1|.|.|TRBJ2-2
CASSPENTGELFF
TGCGCCAGCAGCCCTGAGAACACCGGGGAGCTGTTTTTT
>TRBV7-2|few|.|TRBJ2-1
CASSSISRGDEQFF
TGTGCCAGCAGCTCCATATCCAGGGGCGATGAGCAGTTCTTC
>TRBV20-1|.|TRBD2|TRBJ2-5
CSAKGLRETQYF
TGCAGTGCTAAGGGACTACGGGAGACCCAGTACTTC
>TRBV14|.|TRBD2|TRBJ2-7
CASSQIGSGSYEQYF
TGTGCCAGCAGCCAAATTGGAAGCGGGAGCTACGAGCAGTACTTC
>TRBV20-1|many|TRBD2|TRBJ2-1
CSARDRLAGRVEQFF
TGCAGTGCTAGAGATAGGCTAGCGGGGCGGGTGGAGCAGTTCTTC
>TRBV6-9|.|.|TRBJ1-1
CASSRIRTAREHTEAFF
TGTGCCAGCAGTCGAATTAGGACAGCCCGAGAACACACTGAAGCTTTCTTT
>TRBV12-3/TRBV12-4|.|TRBD1|TRBJ2-5
CASSTGTGIQETQYF
TGTGCCAGCAGCACCGGGACAGGGATCCAAGAGACCCAGTACTTC
>TRBV30|.|.|TRBJ2-2
CAWSVGIRGTGELFF
TGTGCCTGGAGTGTAGGAATTCGCGGCACCGGGGAGCTGTTTTTT
>TRBV12-3/TRBV12-4|.|TRBD1|TRBJ2-3
CASSYQDRGAPKDTQYF
TGTGCCAGCAGTTACCAGGACAGGGGAGCCCCCAAAGATACGCAGTATTTT
>TRBV19|few|.|TRBJ2-2
CASSGITVGTGELFF
TGTGCCAGTAGTGGGATCACCGTAGGTACCGGGGAGCTGTTTTTT
>TRBV28|.|TRBD1|TRBJ2-7
CASRKPGQFDEQYF
TGTGCCAGCAGAAAACCGGGACAGTTTGACGAGCAGTACTTC
>TRBV20-1|.|TRBD2|TRBJ2-1
CSASGGSGRANEQFF
TGCAGTGCCTCGGGTGGTAGCGGGAGGGCCAATGAGCAGTTCTTC
>TRBV4-1|.|.|TRBJ1-2
CASSQKTGVSYGYTF
TGCGCCAGCAGCCAAAAGACAGGAGTGAGCTATGGCTACACCTTC
>TRBV7-8|few|TRBD2|TRBJ2-3
CASNAGGGDTQYF
TGTGCCAGCAACGCGGGAGGCGGAGATACGCAGTATTTT
>TRBV7-6|.|.|TRBJ2-7
CASSPMPATYSYEQYF
TGTGCCAGCAGCCCGATGCCGGCTACCTACTCCTACGAGCAGTACTTC
>TRBV18|few|TRBD2|TRBJ2-1
CASSPQREGINEQFF
TGTGCCAGCTCACCACAGCGGGAGGGAATCAATGAGCAGTTCTTC